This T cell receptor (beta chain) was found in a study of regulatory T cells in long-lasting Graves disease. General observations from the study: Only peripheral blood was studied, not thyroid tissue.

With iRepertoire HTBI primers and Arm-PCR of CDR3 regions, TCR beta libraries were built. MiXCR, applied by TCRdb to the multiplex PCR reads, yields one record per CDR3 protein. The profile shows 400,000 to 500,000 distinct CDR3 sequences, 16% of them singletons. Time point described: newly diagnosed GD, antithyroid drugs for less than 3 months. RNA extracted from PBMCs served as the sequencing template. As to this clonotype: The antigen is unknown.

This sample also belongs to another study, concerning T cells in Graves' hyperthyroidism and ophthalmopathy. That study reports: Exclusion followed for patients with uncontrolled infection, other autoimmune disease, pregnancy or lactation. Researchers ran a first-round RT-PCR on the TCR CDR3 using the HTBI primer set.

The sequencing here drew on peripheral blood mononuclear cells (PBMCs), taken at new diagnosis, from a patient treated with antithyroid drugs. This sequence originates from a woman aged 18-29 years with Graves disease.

The CDR3: CASSLFGQGSEKLFF. The CDR3 region has the DNA TGTGCCAGCAGCTTATTCGGGCAGGGAAGTGAAAAACTGTTTTTT. This chain joins TRBV11-2 and TRBJ1-4; possibly TRBD1 for D (5 bases). Trimming pared 2 bases from V and 7 bases from J, leaving 14 bases between. CDR1 is SGHAT and CDR2 is FQNNGV in the germline V gene. The CDR3 is made up of 15 amino acids.